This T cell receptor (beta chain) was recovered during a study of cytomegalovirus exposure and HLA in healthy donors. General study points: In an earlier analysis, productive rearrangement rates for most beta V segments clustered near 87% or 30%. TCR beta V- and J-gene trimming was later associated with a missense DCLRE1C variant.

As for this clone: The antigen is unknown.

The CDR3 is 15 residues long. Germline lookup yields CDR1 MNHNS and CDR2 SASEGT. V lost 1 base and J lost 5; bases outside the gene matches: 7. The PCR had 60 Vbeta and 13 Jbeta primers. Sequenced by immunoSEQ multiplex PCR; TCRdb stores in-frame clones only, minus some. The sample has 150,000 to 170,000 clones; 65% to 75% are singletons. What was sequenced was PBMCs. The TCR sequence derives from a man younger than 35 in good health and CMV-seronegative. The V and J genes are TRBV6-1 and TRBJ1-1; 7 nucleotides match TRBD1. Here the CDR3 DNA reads TGTGCCAGCAGTGAAGGGGAACAGGGGTGGACTGAAGCTTTCTTT. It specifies CASSEGEQGWTEAFF.